This TCR beta chain was sequenced in a study of shared clonotypes between healthy human individuals. Genomic DNA of each subset was evenly split across several immunoSEQ plates. In the original processing: Because ImmunoSEQ provided only junction sequences with no quality scores, the filtering differed. Sequencing used immunoSEQ multiplex PCR; TCRdb keeps in-frame clones, though not all of them. V, J and clone size derive from that table, while D and trimming were established from the DNA sequence. The table records fewer than 700,000 clones, roughly 95% of them present only once. The germline V gene encodes CDR1 SGHNT and CDR2 YYREEE (reference sequence). The CDR3 totals 15 residues. The V end was cut by 4 bases, the J end by 9 bases, with 20 bases between. Terminally differentiated effector memory CD45RA+ cells were left out of the naive CD8 fraction, which was CD45RO-negative and positively selected for CCR7.

About this clone itself: Its antigen remains unknown.

Findings and limits, study-wide: Clonotypes shared by all four sorted-subset donors had higher generation probabilities than non-shared clonotypes. Sharing across four donors was seen in around 5% of naive CD4 clonotypes.

This chain links TRBV5-4 with TRBJ2-1; D call uncertain. This receptor was identified in a woman aged 25 to 39 in good health. The sample consisted of naive CD8+ T cells sorted from blood. The CDR3 region is CASSHPGKSLGEQFF. As DNA, the CDR3 is TGTGCCAGCAGCCACCCCGGCAAATCCCTAGGTGAGCAGTTCTTC. Using reference TRBV5-4 and TRBJ2-1 for the parts outside the CDR3, the full variable domain is ETGVTQSPTHLIKTRGQQVTLRCSSQSGHNTVSWYQQALGQGPQFIFQYYREEENGRGNFPPRFSGLQFPNYSSELNVNALELDDSALYLCASSHPGKSLGEQFFGPGTRLTVL.